The 8 T cell receptor beta chains below all came from one sample that was sequenced in a study of cytomegalovirus exposure and HLA in healthy donors. Primers: 60 Vbeta forward and 13 Jbeta reverse. This table comes from immunoSEQ multiplex PCR, and its TCRdb copy is limited to in-frame clones, with some not included. The table shows over 100,000 clones, with around four fifths occurring only once. Sequencing was done on a sample of PBMCs. The receptors originated from a man aged 35-49 years in good health and CMV-seronegative.

The chain combines TRBV4-3 with TRBJ1-5, with D hard to call. Germline CDR1 LGHNA, CDR2 YSLEER. V gave up 0 bases and J gave up 6 bases, with 6 bases separating them. The CDR3 sequence is 13 residues long. The DNA of the CDR3 is TGCGCCAGCAGCCAAGAATGGCTTCAGCCCCAGCATTTT. Its translation is CASSQEWLQPQHF.

The chain joins TRBV2 to TRBJ2-1; 10 bases match TRBD2. The CDR3 loop spans 14 amino acids. The V and J ends lost 4 bases and 5 bases, in that order; junction bases with no gene match: 2. The germline gives CDR1 SNHLY, CDR2 FYNNEI. The CDR3 DNA follows: TGTGCCAGCAGTGTTCTAGCGGGGGACAATGAGCAGTTCTTC. Residues: CASSVLAGDNEQFF.

This sequence joins TRBV4-1 and TRBJ1-1; 9 positions match TRBD1. CDR3 length equals 13 residues. J gave up 3 bases and V 9 bases, and 5 bases lay outside the gene matches. Germline assignment: CDR1 MGHRA and CDR2 YSYEKL. DNA of the CDR3: TGCGCCAGTGACAGGGGGGGACACACTGAAGCTTTCTTT. Residues: CASDRGGHTEAFF.

The CDR3: CASSTGVYQPQHF. The CDR3 DNA sequence: TGTGCCAGCAGTACAGGGGTTTATCAGCCCCAGCATTTT. The chain joins TRBV2 to TRBJ1-5, with 7 bases fitting TRBD1. Germline trimming cut 5 bases from V and 5 bases from J; bases unmatched to any gene: 3. The CDR3 extends over 13 amino acids. Germline CDR1 and CDR2: SNHLY and FYNNEI.

This clone has only one observation. The rearrangement uses TRBV9 and TRBJ2-7, with TRBD2 identical over 7 bases. The CDR3 runs to 15 residues. Trimming took 3 bases from V and 0 from J; bases not matched to a gene: 6. CDR1 is SGDLS and CDR2 is YYNGEE in the germline V gene. The CDR3 is CASSGGGTSSYEQYF. CDR3 nucleotide sequence: TGTGCCAGCAGCGGCGGGGGTACAAGCTCCTACGAGCAGTACTTC.

This clone was observed a handful of times. This chain connects TRBV15 to TRBJ1-1; tentative D call: TRBD1 (5 bases). Per the germline V gene, CDR1 is LNHNV and CDR2 is YYDKDF (reference sequence). V lost 0 bases to trimming and J lost 5 bases, with 13 bases between them. There are 15 residues in the CDR3. The CDR3 bases are TGTGCCACCAGCAGAGATCGGGGGTTAGGTACTGAAGCTTTCTTT. Translation: CATSRDRGLGTEAFF.

In nucleotides, the CDR3 is TGTGCCAGCAGCTTTAGGGGCCAGGAGACCCAGTACTTC. This sequence encodes CASSFRGQETQYF. V usage is TRBV5-4 and J usage is TRBJ2-5; D is possibly TRBD1 (5 bases). The V gene's germline CDR1 is SGHNT and CDR2 YYREEE (reference sequence). Trimming cost V 2 bases and J 5 bases, with 10 bases left between them. The CDR3 covers 13 residues.

This chain uses TRBV4-1 with TRBJ2-2, with 8 bases lining up with TRBD2. J lost 5 bases, V lost 4 bases, and 12 bases had no gene match. The CDR3 runs to 17 residues. Germline CDR1 is MGHRA and CDR2 is YSYEKL. The CDR3 region has the DNA TGCGCCAGCAGCCCCTTCCACGGGGGGGCCAGGACCGGGGAGCTGTTTTTT. It codes for CASSPFHGGARTGELFF.